The T cell receptor beta chain under discussion was sequenced for a study of T cell responses to AZD1222 COVID-19 vaccine. V dropped 0 bases and J dropped 0 bases, with 4 bases sitting between them. The CDR3 covers 15 residues. CDR1 and CDR2 (germline): KGHDR, SFDVKD. Sequencing used immunoSEQ multiplex PCR; TCRdb keeps in-frame clones, though not all of them. The sample shows around 73,000 clones, roughly 87% of them seen only once. The chain uses TRBV24-1 and TRBJ2-2; D gene uncertain. Here the sequenced sample was peripheral blood, taken 28 days after the second AZD1222 dose. The TCR was taken from an adult who received the AZD1222 COVID-19 vaccine. For the CDR3, the DNA is TGTGCCACCAGTGATTTGACAGCGAACACCGGGGAGCTGTTTTTT. Translated, it gives CATSDLTANTGELFF.